The TCR beta chain described here comes from a study of T cell responses to AZD1222 COVID-19 vaccine. This table comes from immunoSEQ multiplex PCR, and its TCRdb copy is limited to in-frame clones, with some not included. The sample gives 100,000 or so clones, 85% to 90% of which show up once; approximately 15% is in the top ten. The ends were cut back, 1 base at V and 3 bases at J, with 6 bases in the middle. This CDR3 contains 14 residues. CDR1 SEHNR and CDR2 FQNEAQ come from the germline V gene (reference sequence). The sequenced sample was peripheral blood, obtained on day 0 of AZD1222 vaccination. The receptor was isolated from an adult in good health. The chain links TRBV7-9 to TRBJ2-2; no firm D call. CDR3 sequence (DNA): TGTGCCAGCAGCTTAGGGAGCCACACCGGGGAGCTGTTTTTT. It encodes CASSLGSHTGELFF.